One sample yielded the 4 T cell receptor beta chains listed below, sequenced in a study of blood T cell repertoires in COVID-19. Repertoires were generated with immunoSEQ multiplex PCR, while TCRdb's copy carries only in-frame clones and drops some. The sample shows over 200,000 clones, 80% to 90% of them seen only once. Material: PBMCs or T cells enriched from blood (not recorded which). All receptors derive from a woman in her fifties or sixties in a cohort exposed to, infected with or recovered from COVID-19 (not recorded which).

The chain recombines TRBV7-2 with TRBJ1-1, with 7 bases lining up with TRBD1. This CDR3 is 15 amino acids long. V was pared by 0 bases and J by 0 bases, with 1 base of the junction left unmatched. The germline V gene encodes CDR1 SGHTA and CDR2 FQGNSA. The CDR3 loop reads CASSLAGGLNTEAFF. Here the CDR3 DNA reads TGTGCCAGCAGCTTAGCAGGGGGCCTGAACACTGAAGCTTTCTTT.

The V call is TRBV5-1, the J call TRBJ1-2; D gene uncertain. CDR3 length: 13 amino acids. The V and J ends lost 0 bases and 6 bases respectively, with 9 bases between them. Germline CDR1 is SGHRS and CDR2 is YFSETQ. CDR3 sequence (DNA): TGCGCCAGCAGCTTGGACCAGAGGGATGGCTACACCTTC. Protein product: CASSLDQRDGYTF. The full variable domain, rest sourced from reference TRBV5-1 and TRBJ1-2, is KAGVTQTPRYLIKTRGQQVTLSCSPISGHRSVSWYQQTPGQGLQFLFEYFSETQRNKGNFPGRFSGRQFSNSRSEMNVSTLELGDSALYLCASSLDQRDGYTFGSGTRLTVV.

V usage is TRBV30 and J usage is TRBJ1-5; D perhaps matches TRBD1 (6 bases). Germline values: CDR1 GTSNPN, CDR2 SVGIG (reference sequence). The CDR3 consists of 15 residues. V was pared by 2 bases and J by 0 bases, with 11 bases between. The CDR3 sequence: CAWSRTGISNQPQHF. CDR3 bases: TGTGCCTGGAGTAGAACAGGGATTAGCAATCAGCCCCAGCATTTT.

The gene calls are TRBV6-5 and TRBJ1-1; the D gene is possibly TRBD1 (5 bases). CDR1 MNHEY and CDR2 SVGAGI come from the germline V gene. The CDR3 covers 13 residues. Trimming took 5 bases from V and 9 from J, leaving 16 bases between them. The chain's CDR3 is CASSPQGGSKAFF. CDR3 nucleotide sequence: TGTGCCAGCAGTCCCCAGGGAGGGAGTAAAGCTTTCTTT.